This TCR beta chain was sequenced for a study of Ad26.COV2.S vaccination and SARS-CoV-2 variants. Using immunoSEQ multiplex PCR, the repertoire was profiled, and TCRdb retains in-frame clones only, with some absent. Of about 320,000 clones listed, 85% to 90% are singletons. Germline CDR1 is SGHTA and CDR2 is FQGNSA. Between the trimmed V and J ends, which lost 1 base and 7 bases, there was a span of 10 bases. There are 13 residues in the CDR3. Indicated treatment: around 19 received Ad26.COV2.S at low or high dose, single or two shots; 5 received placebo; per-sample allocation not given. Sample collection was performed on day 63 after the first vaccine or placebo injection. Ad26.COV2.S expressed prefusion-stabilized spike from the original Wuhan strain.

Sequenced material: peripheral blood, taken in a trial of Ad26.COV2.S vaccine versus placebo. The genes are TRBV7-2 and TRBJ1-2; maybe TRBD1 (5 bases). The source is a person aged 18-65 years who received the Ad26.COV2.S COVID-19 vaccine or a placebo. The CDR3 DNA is TGTGCCAGCAGCTTAGGGCAGGGAAGTGGCTACACCTTC. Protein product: CASSLGQGSGYTF. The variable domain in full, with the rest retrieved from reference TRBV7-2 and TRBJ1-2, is GAGVSQSPSNKVTEKGKDVELRCDPISGHTALYWYRQSLGQGLEFLIYFQGNSAPDKSGLPSDRFSAERTGGSVSTLTIQRTQQEDSAVYLCASSLGQGSGYTFGSGTRLTVV.